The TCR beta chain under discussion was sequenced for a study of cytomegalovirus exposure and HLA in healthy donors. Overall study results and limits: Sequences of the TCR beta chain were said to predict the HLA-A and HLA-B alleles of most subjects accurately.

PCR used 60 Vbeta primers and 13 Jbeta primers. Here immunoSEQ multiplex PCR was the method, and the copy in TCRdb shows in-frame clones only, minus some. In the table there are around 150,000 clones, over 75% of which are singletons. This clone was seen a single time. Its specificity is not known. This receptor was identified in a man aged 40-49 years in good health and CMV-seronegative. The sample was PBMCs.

Here the CDR3 DNA reads TGTGCCAGCAGTTTGAGGGTCTCAGATACGCAGTATTTT. It encodes CASSLRVSDTQYF. The chain couples TRBV28 to TRBJ2-3, with D possibly TRBD2 on 5 matching bases. The CDR3 runs 13 residues. Germline V lookup: CDR1 MDHEN, CDR2 SYDVKM. Trimming pared 3 bases from V and 4 bases from J, leaving 8 bases between.